Below, 20 T cell receptor beta chains from the same sample are listed, as sequenced in a study of T cell repertoires in cytomegalovirus infection. For these receptors, no antigen is known. TCRdb re-called the reads through MiXCR, storing one row per CDR3 protein. Altogether approximately 260,000 distinct CDR3 sequences are present, 22% being singletons, with the ten largest covering approximately 19%. The material sequenced was cultured PBMCs, taken from culture after CMV antigen stimulation. The source of these receptors is a human donor in good health (CMV status not recorded). Some clones in this sample may be carry-over from other donors' samples.

The genes are TRBV5-4 and TRBJ2-1; the match to TRBD1 covers 7 bases. The CDR3 has 17 amino acids. In germline, CDR1 is SGHNT, CDR2 YYREEE (reference sequence). The V and J ends lost 3 bases and 4 bases, in that order; junction bases with no gene match: 13. In DNA form, the CDR3 reads TGTGCCAGCAGCTACCGACAGGGAGCCGGGGTATACAATGAGCAGTTCTTC. This translates into CASSYRQGAGVYNEQFF.

V and J are TRBV28 and TRBJ2-1; D remains unclear. The CDR3 has 14 residues. V shed 3 bases and J shed 3 bases, with 9 bases lying between them. Germline lookup yields CDR1 MDHEN and CDR2 SYDVKM. CDR3 DNA: TGTGCCAGCAGTTTTGAAAGGGACTACAATGAGCAGTTCTTC. This codes for CASSFERDYNEQFF.

This chain links TRBV6-2 or TRBV6-3 with TRBJ1-5; 7 bases are a match to TRBD1. V lost 6 bases and J lost 2; bases outside the gene matches: 7. The CDR3 has 15 amino acids. Germline assignment: CDR1 MNHEY and CDR2 SVGEGT. CDR3 nucleotide sequence: TGTGCCAGCAGGATGCGACAGGGTGGCAATCAGCCCCAGCATTTT. Amino acids: CASRMRQGGNQPQHF.

This rearrangement joins TRBV7-9 to TRBJ1-1; 8 nucleotides agree with TRBD1. CDR3 length equals 14 residues. CDR1 is SEHNR, CDR2 FQNEAQ, per germline (reference sequence). V lost 6 bases and J lost 5; bases outside the gene matches: 8. The CDR3 region has the DNA TGTGCCAGCAGAAAGGGACAGGAAGGGACTGAAGCTTTCTTT. It translates to CASRKGQEGTEAFF.

The chain couples TRBV27 to TRBJ1-1, with 7 bases matching TRBD1. The V segment lost 5 bases and the J segment 0 bases; nucleotides outside the gene matches: 6. The CDR3 has 15 residues. The germline V gene has CDR1 MNHEY and CDR2 SMNVEV (reference sequence). Written as DNA, the CDR3 is TGTGCCAGCAGTCGGGACAGCCTATTGAACACTGAAGCTTTCTTT. Its translation is CASSRDSLLNTEAFF.

This clonotype was recorded at least ten times. This sequence joins TRBV7-9 and TRBJ2-1; 13 nucleotides match TRBD2. CDR3 length: 18 residues. The ends lost 1 base at V and 8 bases at J; junction bases unmatched: 11. Germline V gene lookup returns CDR1 SEHNR and CDR2 FQNEAQ (reference sequence). This CDR3 is CASSLVGRTSGRLDEQFF. The CDR3 region has the DNA TGTGCCAGCAGCTTAGTTGGGAGGACTAGCGGGAGACTCGATGAGCAGTTCTTC.

The chain has TRBV28 and TRBJ2-7; the D gene is possibly TRBD1 (6 bases). Germline-derived CDR1 and CDR2 are MDHEN and SYDVKM. This CDR3 comprises 16 residues. The germline V and J ends were trimmed by 6 bases and 3 bases, with 21 bases remaining between them. The DNA for the CDR3 is TGTGCCAGCAGAACTCCTGCCGGGACAACGTTCTACGAGCAGTACTTC. This codes for CASRTPAGTTFYEQYF.

This clonotype has a handful of counts. The V gene is TRBV7-8, the J gene TRBJ1-2; tentative D call: TRBD1 (5 bases). The CDR3 consists of 16 residues. Trimming took off 3 bases at V and 7 bases at J, with 21 bases between the two ends. Germline CDR1 reads SGHVS; CDR2 reads FQNEAQ. The CDR3 loop reads CASSFTPRSRDSGYTF. The CDR3 DNA sequence: TGTGCCAGCAGCTTCACCCCAAGATCCCGCGACAGTGGCTACACCTTC.

The chain carries TRBV7-9 and TRBJ1-2; D uncertain. This CDR3 has 14 amino acids. Germline CDR1 SEHNR, CDR2 FQNEAQ (reference sequence). V was trimmed by 5 bases and J by 5 bases, leaving 15 bases between them. This chain's CDR3 is CASSLVGLGYGYTF. The CDR3 DNA reads TGTGCCAGCAGCCTGGTAGGGCTCGGGTATGGCTACACCTTC.

This clonotype has at least ten counts. The chain recombines TRBV7-2 with TRBJ2-7, with D possibly TRBD1 on 6 matching bases. This CDR3 has 13 amino acids. The germline CDR1 and CDR2 sequences are SGHTA and FQGNSA. The germline V and J ends were trimmed by 6 bases and 4 bases, with 13 bases remaining between them. The CDR3 nucleotides are TGTGCCAGCAGTCCTGGACAGTCATACGAGCAGTACGTC. This sequence encodes CASSPGQSYEQYV.

There are a few counts of this clonotype. The chain is built from TRBV12-3 or TRBV12-4 and TRBJ2-3; D perhaps matches TRBD2 (5 bases). The CDR3 runs to 14 residues. The CDR3 DNA sequence: TGTGTCGCCGGAAGCGGAACCCTTGGTGATACGCAGTATTTT. This codes for CVAGSGTLGDTQYF.

There are many counts of this clonotype. J is TRBJ1-4 and V is TRBV4-1, with D perhaps matching TRBD1 (6 bases). Germline CDR1 and CDR2: MGHRA and YSYEKL. Trimming shortened V by 6 bases and J by 5 bases, and 10 bases separated the two germline ends. CDR3 size: 13 residues. Here the CDR3 reads CASRHQGNEKLFF. For the CDR3, the DNA is TGCGCCAGCAGGCATCAGGGGAATGAAAAACTGTTTTTT.

This clonotype was recorded many times. V and J are TRBV7-2 and TRBJ2-5, with TRBD2 matching 8 bases. The CDR3 runs 15 residues. The V gene's germline CDR1 is SGHTA and CDR2 FQGNSA. The trim removed 2 bases at V and 5 bases at J, leaving 7 bases unmatched. The CDR3 spells CASSLILAGRETQYF. Written as DNA, the CDR3 is TGTGCCAGCAGCTTAATCCTAGCGGGCCGGGAGACCCAGTACTTC.

A few counts support this clonotype. This chain connects TRBV5-1 to TRBJ2-7, with 12 bases aligning to TRBD2. The V gene end was trimmed by 4 bases and the J gene end by 5 bases; junction bases not matched to a gene: 7. Germline values: CDR1 SGHRS, CDR2 YFSETQ. The CDR3 loop spans 15 amino acids. CDR3 amino acids: CASSRSSSGRDEQYV. The CDR3 nucleotides read TGCGCCAGCAGCCGGTCGTCTAGCGGGAGGGACGAGCAGTACGTC.

This chain uses TRBV6-5 with TRBJ1-5; D gene unclear. The CDR3 extends over 12 amino acids. V gave up 4 bases and J gave up 5 bases, with 6 bases separating them. CDR1 and CDR2 (germline): MNHEY, SVGAGI. The CDR3 bases are TGTGCCAGCAGTTCCCCGGATCAGCCCCAGCATTTT. Translation gives CASSSPDQPQHF.

The V and J genes are TRBV6-6 and TRBJ1-5; D is unclear. The ends were cut back, 6 bases at V and 7 bases at J, with 10 bases in the middle. Germline CDR1 is MNHNY and CDR2 is SVGAGI (reference sequence). The CDR3 contains 12 residues. The CDR3 here is CASSSTLQPQHF. CDR3 DNA sequence: TGTGCCAGCAGCTCCACCCTCCAGCCCCAGCATTTT.

This clonotype appeared many times. The J gene is TRBJ2-7, the V gene TRBV6-2 or TRBV6-3; TRBD2 matches 7 bases. Germline CDR1 MNHEY, CDR2 SVGEGT. This CDR3 has 13 residues. After removal of 4 bases from V and 3 bases from J, the junction contained 3 bases not matched to a gene. The CDR3 here is CASSFGLDYEQYV. Written as DNA, the CDR3 is TGTGCCAGCAGTTTCGGACTAGACTACGAGCAGTACGTC.

V usage is TRBV30 and J usage is TRBJ2-6; D call uncertain. Looked up from germline, CDR1 is GTSNPN and CDR2 is SVGIG (reference sequence). Between the trimmed V and J ends, which lost 2 bases and 0 bases, there was a span of 2 bases. The CDR3 runs 13 residues. The CDR3, as DNA: TGTGCCTGGAGTCTCTCTGGGGCCAACGTCCTGACTTTC. Its translation: CAWSLSGANVLTF. Together with reference TRBV30 and TRBJ2-6, the CDR3 gives the full variable domain: SQTIHQWPATLVQPVGSPLSLECTVEGTSNPNLYWYRQAAGRGLQLLFYSVGIGQISSEVPQNLSASRPQDRQFILSSKKLLLSDSGFYLCAWSLSGANVLTFGAGSRLTVL.

This clonotype was picked up a small number of times. The chain combines TRBV12-3 or TRBV12-4 with TRBJ1-5, with D unclear. V lost 6 bases, J lost 0 bases, and 12 bases lay in between. The CDR3 consists of 15 residues. The CDR3 spells CASRLGVNSNQPQHF. The CDR3, as DNA: TGTGCCAGCAGGTTGGGAGTGAATAGCAATCAGCCCCAGCATTTT.

The V gene is TRBV12-3 or TRBV12-4, the J gene TRBJ1-2; D ambiguous. CDR3 length: 12 amino acids. V lost 7 bases and J 8 bases, leaving 14 bases between the germline ends. CDR3 DNA: TGTGCCAGCAAGGGCAGCGTAGGAGGCTACACCTTC. It translates to CASKGSVGGYTF.